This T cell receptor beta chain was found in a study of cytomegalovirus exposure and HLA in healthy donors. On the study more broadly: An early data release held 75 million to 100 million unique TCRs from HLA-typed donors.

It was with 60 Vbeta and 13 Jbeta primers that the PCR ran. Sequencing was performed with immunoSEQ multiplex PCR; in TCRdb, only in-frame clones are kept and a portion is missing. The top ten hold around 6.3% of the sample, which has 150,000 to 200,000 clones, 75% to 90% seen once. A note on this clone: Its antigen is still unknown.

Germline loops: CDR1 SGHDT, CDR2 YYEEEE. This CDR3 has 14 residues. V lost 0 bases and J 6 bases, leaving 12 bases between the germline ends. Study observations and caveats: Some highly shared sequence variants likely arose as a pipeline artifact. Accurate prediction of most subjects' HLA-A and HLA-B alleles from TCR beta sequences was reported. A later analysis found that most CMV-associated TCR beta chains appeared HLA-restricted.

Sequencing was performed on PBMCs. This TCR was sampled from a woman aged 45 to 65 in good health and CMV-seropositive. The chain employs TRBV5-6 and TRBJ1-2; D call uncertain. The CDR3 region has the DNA TGTGCCAGCAGCTTGGACCGCGGGAGGCATGGCTACACCTTC. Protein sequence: CASSLDRGRHGYTF.